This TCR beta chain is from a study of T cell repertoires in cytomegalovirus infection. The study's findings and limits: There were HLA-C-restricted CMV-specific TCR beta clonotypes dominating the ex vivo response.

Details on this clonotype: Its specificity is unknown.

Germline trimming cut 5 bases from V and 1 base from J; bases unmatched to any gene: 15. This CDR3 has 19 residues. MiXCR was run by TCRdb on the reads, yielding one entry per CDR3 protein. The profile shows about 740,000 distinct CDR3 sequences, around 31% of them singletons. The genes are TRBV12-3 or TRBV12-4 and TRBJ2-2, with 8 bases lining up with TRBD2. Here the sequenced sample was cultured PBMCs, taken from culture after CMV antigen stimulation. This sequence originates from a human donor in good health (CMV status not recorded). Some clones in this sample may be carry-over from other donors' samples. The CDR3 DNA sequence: TGTGCCAGCAGTGCAGTGCGCGTCGGGAGGGCCTGGAACACCGGGGAGCTGTTTTTT. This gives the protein CASSAVRVGRAWNTGELFF.